Sequencing of this T cell receptor beta chain was carried out in a study of blood T cell repertoires in COVID-19. In the study overall: In each case, the material was cDNA or gDNA derived from T cells, B-cell-depleted T cells, or PBMCs.

Original data processing: Amplified reference gene primers provided the basis for estimating nucleated cell counts. Here immunoSEQ multiplex PCR was the method, and the copy in TCRdb shows in-frame clones only, minus some. V, J and clone size reflect that table, while D and trimming were determined from the DNA. The table has under 250,000 clones, 65% to 85% seen once. Germline CDR1 and CDR2: SGHTA and FQGNSA. Deletions cut 8 bases from V and 2 bases from J, with 16 bases between. The CDR3 length is 15 residues. The genes are TRBV7-2 and TRBJ1-5, with D maybe TRBD1 (6 bases). Sample: peripheral blood. This clonotype was sampled from a human donor in a cohort sampled during active COVID-19. The CDR3 DNA reads TGTGCCAGCGCCCCGACGGGGGGCGGCAATCAGCCCCAGCATTTT. It codes for CASAPTGGGNQPQHF.